This T cell receptor beta chain was sequenced for a study of blood T cell repertoires in COVID-19. The overall study: Italy, Spain and the United States were the sources of the convalescent and acute COVID-19 samples.

Deletions cut 0 bases from V and 2 bases from J, with 12 bases between. The CDR3 has 16 residues. Germline CDR1 is MNHNY and CDR2 is SVGAGI (reference sequence). This table comes from immunoSEQ multiplex PCR, and its TCRdb copy is limited to in-frame clones, with some not included. The sample contains roughly 150,000 clones, about 86% of which appear only once. The J gene is TRBJ2-3, the V gene TRBV6-6; TRBD1 might be the D (6 bases). This TCR came from a man between 65 and 85 years old with active or convalescent COVID-19. Sequenced: peripheral blood. Written as DNA, the CDR3 is TGTGCCAGCAGTTACTCGCCAGGGGCGGCCACAGATACGCAGTATTTT. Translating gives CASSYSPGAATDTQYF.